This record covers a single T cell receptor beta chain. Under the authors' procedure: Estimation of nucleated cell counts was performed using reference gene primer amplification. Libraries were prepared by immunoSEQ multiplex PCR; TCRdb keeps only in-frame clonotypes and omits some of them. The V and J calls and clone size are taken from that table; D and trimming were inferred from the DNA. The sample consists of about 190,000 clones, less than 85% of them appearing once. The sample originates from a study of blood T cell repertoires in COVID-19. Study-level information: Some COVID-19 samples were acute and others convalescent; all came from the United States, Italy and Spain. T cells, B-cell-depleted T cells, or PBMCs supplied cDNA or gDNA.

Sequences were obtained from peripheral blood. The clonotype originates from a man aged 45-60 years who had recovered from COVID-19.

CDR3 in amino acids: CASSIGGEAKNIQYF. The CDR3 DNA is TGTGCCAGTAGTATCGGCGGGGAAGCCAAAAACATTCAGTACTTC. The V gene is TRBV19, the J gene TRBJ2-4; TRBD2 is a possible D gene (6 bases). Germline CDR1 reads LNHDA; CDR2 reads SQIVND (reference sequence). The CDR3 totals 15 residues. V was trimmed by 3 bases and J by 0 bases, leaving 9 bases between them. Drawing the rest from reference TRBV19 and TRBJ2-4, the complete variable domain is DGGITQSPKYLFRKEGQNVTLSCEQNLNHDAMYWYRQDPGQGLRLIYYSQIVNDFQKGDIAEGYSVSREKKESFPLTVTSAQKNPTAFYLCASSIGGEAKNIQYFGAGTRLSVL.